One and the same sample provided the 3 T cell receptor beta chains below, sequenced in a study of T cells in Graves' hyperthyroidism and ophthalmopathy. TCR beta CDR3 regions were amplified from RNA. A first-round RT-PCR of the TCR CDR3 used the HTBI primer set. TCRdb independently ran MiXCR on the multiplex PCR reads; one entry per CDR3 protein. The sample includes more than 350,000 distinct CDR3 sequences, 15% of them seen just once. Specimen: blood. The receptors were gathered from a woman aged 55 to 70 with Graves' ophthalmopathy.

This clonotype was detected many times. The chain recombines TRBV20-1 with TRBJ2-1; D gene unclear. Germline lookup yields CDR1 DFQATT and CDR2 SNEGSKA (reference sequence). Trimming removed 4 bases from V and 8 bases from J, with 9 bases in between. The CDR3 is made up of 11 amino acids. DNA of the CDR3: TGCAGTGCTACCCGAGTGGATGAGCAGTTCTTC. Its protein product is CSATRVDEQFF.

The V and J genes are TRBV9 and TRBJ2-1, with 7 bases fitting TRBD2. V shed 4 bases, J shed 0 bases, and the junction held 16 bases outside the gene matches. CDR1 is SGDLS, CDR2 YYNGEE, per germline. CDR3 length equals 19 residues. The CDR3 nucleotides read TGTGCCAGCAGCCCGCAAACCTTCAGCGGGAAGCCCTCCTACAATGAGCAGTTCTTC. This translates into CASSPQTFSGKPSYNEQFF. Full variable domain (missing parts from reference TRBV9 and TRBJ2-1): DSGVTQTPKHLITATGQRVTLRCSPRSGDLSVYWYQQSLDQGLQFLIQYYNGEERAKGNILERFSAQQFPDLHSELNLSSLELGDSALYFCASSPQTFSGKPSYNEQFFGPGTRLTVL.

In its sample, this clonotype was seen many times. The gene calls are TRBV29-1 and TRBJ2-1; 11 bases match TRBD2. CDR3 length: 13 residues. Germline lookup yields CDR1 SQVTM and CDR2 ANQGSEA. V was clipped by 6 bases and J by 9 bases; unmatched bases: 7. The CDR3 spells CSVTSGTYGEQFF. The CDR3 DNA reads TGCAGCGTGACTAGCGGGACTTACGGTGAGCAGTTCTTC.